These T cell receptor beta chains were read from a single sample in a study of blood T cell repertoires in COVID-19. The protocol was immunoSEQ multiplex PCR, while the TCRdb copy is restricted to in-frame clones and leaves out a portion. The sample lists about 140,000 clones, 70% to 80% seen once, with 4.5% in the top ten. Sequenced input: peripheral blood. The receptor set was obtained from a woman aged 80 or over with active or convalescent COVID-19. CDR3s include the opening cysteine and the closing phenylalanine or tryptophan. Each record gives: V gene, J gene, D gene, CDR3 DNA, CDR3 protein. A D gene is named only where the DNA matches it firmly.

TRBV3-1/TRBV3-2	TRBJ1-5	NA	TGTGCCAGCAGCCAAGATTCAGGCAGCAATCAGCCCCAGCATTTT	CASSQDSGSNQPQHF
TRBV6-1	TRBJ2-7	NA	TGTGCCAGCAGTGAACCAGGGGCGAAGTCCTACGAGCAGTACTTC	CASSEPGAKSYEQYF
TRBV18	TRBJ1-3	NA	TGTGCCAGCTCACCACAGAGCTCTGGAAACACCATATATTTT	CASSPQSSGNTIYF
TRBV4-2	TRBJ1-3	TRBD1	TGTGCCAGCAGCCAAGATTGGACAGGGGAATCCCTGAGCTCTGGAAACACCATATATTTT	CASSQDWTGESLSSGNTIYF
TRBV10-2	TRBJ1-1	TRBD1	TGCGCCAGCAGTGAGCCGGGACAGGGGAACACTGAAGCTTTCTTT	CASSEPGQGNTEAFF
TRBV5-1	TRBJ1-5	NA	TGCGCCAGCAGCCTAGGAGGCGGCAATCAGCCCCAGCATTTT	CASSLGGGNQPQHF
TRBV19	TRBJ1-2	NA	TGTGCCAGTAGTATAGTTGAGGGCTTGGATGGCTACACCTTC	CASSIVEGLDGYTF
TRBV12-3/TRBV12-4	TRBJ1-2	NA	TGTGCCAGCAGTTTAAACAGGGTTGATGGCTACACCTTC	CASSLNRVDGYTF
TRBV30	TRBJ1-1	TRBD1	TGTGCCTCCCTGGGACAGTTGAACACTGAAGCTTTCTTT	CASLGQLNTEAFF
TRBV28	TRBJ2-3	TRBD2	TGTGCCAGCAGTTTACGCGGGGGGGCGAGGGATACGCAGTATTTT	CASSLRGGARDTQYF
TRBV19	TRBJ2-5	NA	TGTGCCACCAGCACTAGAAAGACCCAGTACTTC	CATSTRKTQYF